This TCR beta chain is drawn from a study of human T cells and chemical hapten exposure. Across the study: There were per-sample TCR yield variations, arising mainly from small pooled library volume differences. General observations from the study: Patch test score was positively correlated with the counts of PT1 expanded TCRs. There were significantly more large CDR3 similarity clusters among expanded TCRs than among controls.

CDR1 and CDR2 (germline): SGHRS, YFSETQ. The CDR3 spans 16 residues. V was pared by 4 bases and J by 1 base, with 7 bases of the junction left unmatched. As to time point: pre-sensitization, week 0. Treatment indicated: therapeutic diphenylcyclopropenone sensitization with weekly scalp DPC. In its sample, this clonotype was seen a few times. What it recognizes is unknown. Separate cDNA molecules received unique molecular identifiers, which the library attached to them. TCRdb re-analysed the RACE reads in MiXCR, keeping a single row per CDR3 protein. The sample lists around 300,000 distinct CDR3 sequences, around 5.5% occurring once.

The input for sequencing was whole blood, taken in connection with sensitization to the hapten diphenylcyclopropenone (DPC). The rearrangement uses TRBV5-1 and TRBJ2-5, with 10 nucleotides matching TRBD2. The TCR originated in a woman aged 18-29 years with alopecia areata. Some clones in this sample may be carry-over from other donors' samples. The CDR3 DNA reads TGCGCCAGCAGCCAAGGGCTAGCGGGGGTCCAAGAGACCCAGTACTTC. It specifies CASSQGLAGVQETQYF. Based on the CDR3 plus reference TRBV5-1 and TRBJ2-5, the full variable domain is KAGVTQTPRYLIKTRGQQVTLSCSPISGHRSVSWYQQTPGQGLQFLFEYFSETQRNKGNFPGRFSGRQFSNSRSEMNVSTLELGDSALYLCASSQGLAGVQETQYFGPGTRLLVL.